This TCR beta chain came from a study of breast tumors, draining lymph nodes, adjacent tissues. With respect to this clonotype: Antigen: not known.

Trimming left V 5 bases short and J 8 bases short, with 24 bases between. This CDR3 is built from 16 residues. CDR1 is PRHDT, CDR2 FYEKMQ, per germline (reference sequence). One entry per CDR3 protein results from TCRdb running MiXCR on the multiplex PCR reads. The table has about 180,000 distinct CDR3 sequences, around a third seen once; the top ten hold over 3.5%. Study-level findings and limits: Tumor and nontumor repertoires were significantly more similar in luminal-like than in basal-like breast cancer. Tumor repertoires ranked between lymph nodes and nontumor tissue in diversity, with V and J gene preferences. Data only fit, rather than demonstrated, lymph node origin of most tumor T cells. The data were judged consistent with most tumor T cells coming from lymph node and expanding in tumor.

Axillary draining lymph nodes of breast cancer patients supplied the node samples. The source material was axillary lymph node tissue. The TCR was taken from a female donor with breast cancer. Some clones in this sample may be carry-over from other donors' samples. The V call is TRBV13, the J call TRBJ1-2; D is uncertain. The CDR3 DNA follows: TGTGCCAGCAGCGCTCCGTTGACGGGTTGGGTAGGAGGCTACACCTTC. This gives the protein CASSAPLTGWVGGYTF.